This TCR beta chain appears in the sequencing data of a study of OX40 agonist ivuxolimab in advanced cancers. About the full investigation: Ivuxolimab, which targeted the costimulatory receptor OX40 (CD134), was an agonistic, fully human IgG2 monoclonal antibody. Intravenous ivuxolimab was administered to patients every 2 weeks at six dose levels: 0.01, 0.1, 0.3, 1.5, 3 and 10 mg/kg. Of the roughly 52 dose-escalation patients, hepatocellular carcinoma was present in roughly 19, melanoma in some 15, renal cell carcinoma in 9 and head and neck cancer in 9. In the dose-escalation cohort, 65% to 85% of patients were male, and the mean age was 60 years with a range of roughly 20 to 85. Patients were allowed to have had prior anti-PD-1, anti-PD-L1 or anti-CTLA-4 therapy, and around 40% of the dose-escalation patients had previously received checkpoint inhibitors. Partial responses were achieved by three dose-escalation patients, of whom one had hepatocellular carcinoma and two had cutaneous melanoma. The point of sequencing TCRbeta in the periphery was to test whether ivuxolimab changed TCR sequence diversity and drove clonal T-cell expansion. The paper describes the monotherapy dose-escalation part (N of about 47 patients) of the phase I trial of ivuxolimab.

Genomic DNA was extracted from sorted cells for sequencing of the TCRbeta CDR3 region. The immunoSEQ Assay was used for sequencing of TCRbeta CDR3 regions. TCRdb holds this immuneACCESS table with in-frame rearrangements only. Some clones are missing; in checked studies, unresolved V genes explain under half, and the rest has no known cause. The sample profile shows approximately 49,000 clones; about 85% of them were found once. The ten top clones hold around 21% of the sample. Note on this clone: No antigen is known for it. Within one base of it there is no much larger clone, and no base qualities were kept.

What the research found in general, with its limitations: Low levels of normalized T-cell clonal expansion were also shown by some nonresponding patients. Which antigens the clonally expanded peripheral T cells were specific for was not determined. After ivuxolimab, more expanded clones were found on average in CD8+ T cells than in CD4+ T cells. In partial responders in the 0.1-3.0 mg/kg groups, normalized peripheral clonal expansion was found to be among the lowest, especially among CD8+ T cells. At doses of 0.1 to 3.0 mg/kg, clonal expansion of both CD4+ and CD8+ T cells in blood was seen between baseline and week 6.

There are 15 amino acids in the CDR3, from cysteine to phenylalanine inclusive. Here the CDR3 DNA is all that survives: 45 bases in frame from base 1. From a lookup of the germline V gene, CDR1 and CDR2 are SGDLS and YYNGEE. V is cut back by 0 bases and J by 6 bases, with 4 bases in the junction unmatched. The trial excluded patients who had a history of autoimmune disease or who were on systemic immunosuppression. Peripheral blood for TCR sequencing was collected from all dose cohorts at baseline, on cycle 4 day 1, and on cycle 7 day 1. Samples were obtained from an open-label, multicenter, first-in-human phase I dose-escalation trial of ivuxolimab. Adults with locally advanced or metastatic head and neck squamous cell, hepatocellular, melanoma or renal cell carcinoma were enrolled in the trial. Before TCR sequencing, CD4+ T cells and CD8+ T cells were sorted from peripheral blood as separate populations.

Rearrangement joined TRBV9 to TRBJ2-1; TRBD1 matches 9 bases in the middle. The sample consisted of CD4+ or CD8+ T cells sorted from blood, taken in a trial of the OX40 agonist ivuxolimab. This clonotype was obtained from an adult with an advanced solid tumor such as melanoma, head and neck, liver or kidney cancer. The nucleotide sequence is given as TGTGCCAGCAGCGTAGACAGGGGGCAGGTCAATGAGCAGTTCTTC. Its amino acids are CASSVDRGQVNEQFF.